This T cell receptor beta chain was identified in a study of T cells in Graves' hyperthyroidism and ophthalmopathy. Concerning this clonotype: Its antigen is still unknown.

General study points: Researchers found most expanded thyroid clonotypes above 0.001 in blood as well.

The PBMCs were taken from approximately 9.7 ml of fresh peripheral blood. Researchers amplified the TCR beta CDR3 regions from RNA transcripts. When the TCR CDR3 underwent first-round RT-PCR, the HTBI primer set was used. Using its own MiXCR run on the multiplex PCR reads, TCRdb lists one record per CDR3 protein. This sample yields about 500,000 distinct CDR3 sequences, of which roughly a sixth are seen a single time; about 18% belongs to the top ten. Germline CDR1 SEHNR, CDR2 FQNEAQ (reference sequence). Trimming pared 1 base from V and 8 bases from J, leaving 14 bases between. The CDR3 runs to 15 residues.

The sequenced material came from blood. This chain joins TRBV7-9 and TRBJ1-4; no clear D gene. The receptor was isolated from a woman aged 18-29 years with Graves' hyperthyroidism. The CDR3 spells CASSLVDREDEKLFF. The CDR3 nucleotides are TGTGCCAGCAGCTTAGTAGATCGGGAAGACGAAAAACTGTTTTTT.